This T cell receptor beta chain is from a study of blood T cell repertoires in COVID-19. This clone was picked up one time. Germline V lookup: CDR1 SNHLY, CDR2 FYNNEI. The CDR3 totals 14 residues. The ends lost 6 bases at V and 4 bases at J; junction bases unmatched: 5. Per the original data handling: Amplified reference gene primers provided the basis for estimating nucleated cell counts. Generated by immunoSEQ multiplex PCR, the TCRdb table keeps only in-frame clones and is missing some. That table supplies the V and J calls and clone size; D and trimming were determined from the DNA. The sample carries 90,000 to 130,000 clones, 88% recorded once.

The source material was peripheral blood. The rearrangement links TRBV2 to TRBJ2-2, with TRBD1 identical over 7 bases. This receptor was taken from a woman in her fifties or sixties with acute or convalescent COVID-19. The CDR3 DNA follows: TGTGCCAGCAGCCTGACAGGGAGCACCGGGGAGCTGTTTTTT. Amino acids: CASSLTGSTGELFF. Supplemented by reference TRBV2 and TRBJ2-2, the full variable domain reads EPEVTQTPSHQVTQMGQEVILRCVPISNHLYFYWYRQILGQKVEFLVSFYNNEISEKSEIFDDQFSVERPDGSNFTLKIRSTKLEDSAMYFCASSLTGSTGELFFGEGSRLTVL.